The source of this T cell receptor (beta chain) is a study of breast tumors, draining lymph nodes, adjacent tissues. Study conclusions and caveats: That most tumor T cells come from lymph nodes remained unproven. The data were judged consistent with most tumor T cells coming from lymph node and expanding in tumor. Tumor repertoires ranked between lymph nodes and nontumor tissue in diversity, with V and J gene preferences. Tumor and nontumor repertoires were significantly more similar in luminal-like than in basal-like breast cancer.

A word on this clonotype: The antigen is not known.

The lymph nodes were axillary draining lymph nodes from breast cancer patients. V shed 4 bases and J shed 7 bases, with 20 bases lying between them. This CDR3 spans 16 amino acids. Germline V gene lookup returns CDR1 MGHDK and CDR2 SYGVNS. TCRdb redid the calling of the multiplex PCR reads with MiXCR, one entry per CDR3 protein. Here the sample spans about 200,000 distinct CDR3 sequences, 30% to 40% being singletons. This chain uses TRBV25-1 with TRBJ1-5, with D possibly being TRBD1 (5 bases). This TCR was recovered from a female donor with breast cancer. Some clones in this sample may be carry-over from other donors' samples. The sample was axillary lymph node tissue. DNA for the CDR3: TGTGCCAGCAGTGCTTCTCCGACGGAGGGGAGGCAGCCCCAGCATTTT. This encodes CASSASPTEGRQPQHF.